This T cell receptor (beta chain) was identified during a study of T-cell reconstitution after alpha-beta-depleted transplantation in children (TCRdb year 2016). At the level of the whole study: T-cell immune reconstitution after TCRalphabeta/CD19-depleted allogeneic hematopoietic cell transplantation in children was quantitatively tracked in the study by means of TCR repertoire profiling. Overall study outcomes, separate from this receptor: Over subsequent months, a decline in hyperexpanded clone frequencies was noted, and after one year, T-cell counts and TCRbeta diversity were mostly ascribed to newly produced T cells. The apparently early recovery of alphabetaT-cell counts about two months after transplant reportedly depended on only several hundred rapidly expanded clones that came from non-depleted graft cells. The high TCRbeta diversity at day 60 in some patients was ascribed to recipient T cells and intrathymic progenitors that had survived conditioning.

The library was produced with PCR. TCRdb records Illumina HiSeq 2500 as the sequencer. TCR library preparation used molecular barcoding, with unique molecular identifiers applied to normalize quantification of the TCRbeta repertoire. TCRdb itself trimmed the public reads at Q25 with fastp, ran MiXCR and retained productive beta chains. Under each unique CDR3 protein, matching rows form one entry showing the most common genes and DNA. A total of 700,000 to 950,000 distinct CDR3 sequences appear in this sample, approximately 15% of them only once. Of the sample, around 4.5% is held by the ten largest clones. The treatment or condition label, as the study defines it: allogeneic hematopoietic cell transplantation with graft depleted of TCRalphabeta T cells and CD19 B cells. The transplant recipients were children given TCRalphabeta/CD19-depleted allogeneic hematopoietic cell grafts. This clonotype has more than one count but fewer than ten. The specificity of this receptor is unknown. No clone much larger than this one lies a single base away; base qualities are absent.

Including the terminal cysteine and phenylalanine, the CDR3 comprises 17 residues. The read is trimmed to its CDR3 DNA, 51 bases read in frame from base 1. V is reduced by 7 bases and J by 0 bases, leaving a spacing of 19 bases between them. This specimen was PBMCs, mostly from graft donor cells, taken 360 days after TCRalphabeta/CD19-depleted stem cell transplant. This chain is built from TRBV12-3 or TRBV12-4 and TRBJ1-5; the D region possibly corresponds to TRBD1 (5 bases align). The receptor was isolated from a male patient aged 10 to 17 who had a stem cell transplant for acute lymphoblastic leukemia, so the T cells may come from the graft donor. The nucleotide sequence is given as TGTGCCAGCACCAAAGGGTCCCGGGACGGTAGCAATCAGCCCCAGCATTTT. Its product reads: CASTKGSRDGSNQPQHF.